In its sample, the clone carrying this T cell receptor (beta chain) was seen once. With 0 bases removed from V and 3 bases from J, the gap between germline ends came to 13 bases. The CDR3 is made up of 15 amino acids. CDR1 and CDR2 from the germline V gene are SGHDT and YYEEEE. The data are from a study of blood T cell repertoires in COVID-19. Study-level information: The origin of the acute and convalescent COVID-19 samples was the United States, Italy and Spain. PBMCs, B-cell-depleted T cells, or T cells were the source of the cDNA or gDNA that made up the material.

In Cohort 3, a recovered donor had either two negative PCRs, clearance, or symptom resolution. Authors' analysis steps: Amplification with reference gene primers provided the estimates of nucleated cell counts. Generated by immunoSEQ multiplex PCR, the TCRdb table keeps only in-frame clones and is missing some. V and J calls and clone size are those listed in that table; D and trimming were worked out from the DNA. The sample carries approximately 300,000 clones, 92% recorded once. The chain combines TRBV5-6 with TRBJ2-7, with D perhaps TRBD1 (5 bases). The clonotype was recovered from a woman aged 25-40 years who had recovered from COVID-19. The source material was PBMCs or T cells enriched from blood (not recorded which). CDR3 sequence: CASSLASGPFYEQYF. CDR3 nucleotide sequence: TGTGCCAGCAGCTTGGCTTCAGGGCCGTTCTACGAGCAGTACTTC.